The clone carrying this T cell receptor (beta chain) came up a few times. Its specificity is unknown. Time point in this sample: newly diagnosed GD, antithyroid drugs for less than 3 months. PBMC RNA was the source of the TCR library. The sample originates from a study of regulatory T cells in long-lasting Graves disease. Whole-study results and caveats: Persistent disease showed a preference for TRBV28, TRBJ1-2 and TRBJ2-5.

V lost 3 bases to trimming and J lost 0 bases; unmatched junction nucleotides: 6. The CDR3 runs to 17 residues. Germline V gene data show CDR1 as SQVTM and CDR2 as ANQGSEA. To make TCR beta libraries, researchers used iRepertoire HTBI primers and Arm-PCR of CDR3 regions. Each CDR3 protein gets one entry after TCRdb re-called the multiplex PCR reads with MiXCR. The repertoire holds 550,000 to 700,000 distinct CDR3 sequences, with roughly 16% as singletons. The same sample was also studied in work on T cells in Graves' hyperthyroidism and ophthalmopathy. According to that study: These patients, aged 18 to 65, had recently diagnosed hyperthyroidism lasting under 2 months. HTBI primers were employed in a first-round RT-PCR of the TCR CDR3.

V is TRBV29-1 and J is TRBJ2-1; 12 bases fit TRBD2. This TCR derives from a man aged 18 to 30 with Graves disease. The sequences come from peripheral blood mononuclear cells (PBMCs), collected at new diagnosis, from a patient treated with antithyroid drugs. CDR3 coding DNA: TGCAGCGTTGACGGGACTAGCGGGCGAAGCTCCTACAATGAGCAGTTCTTC. Its translation: CSVDGTSGRSSYNEQFF.